The clone carrying this T cell receptor (beta chain) was detected only once. Its antigen is unidentified. This specimen belongs to a study of siplizumab effects on memory and regulatory T cells. Regarding the study as a whole: Siplizumab significantly brought down the alloreactive sequences that trace back to unstimulated CD4+ memory cells. In siplizumab cultures, the suppressive function of proliferating Tregs remained unconfirmed. In unstimulated cells, naive T cells appeared more diverse than memory T cells and seemed major alloresponse contributors.

Every sample had 80,000 to 100,000 of its TCR templates assayed. Using immunoSEQ multiplex PCR, the repertoire was profiled, and TCRdb retains in-frame clones only, with some absent. The table has approximately 100,000 clones, about 91% seen once; the top ten hold around 2.7%. V was clipped by 4 bases and J by 7 bases, with 15 bases between them. The CDR3 has 14 residues. Germline values: CDR1 SGHRS, CDR2 YFSETQ. Sequencing was carried out using CD4+ T cells sorted from blood. This chain connects TRBV5-1 to TRBJ1-5; unclear D gene. The sequence derives from a human donor in good health. Some clones in this sample may be carry-over from other donors' samples. CDR3 nucleotides: TGCGCCAGCAGCCCGGACGGGCTTGGCCAGCCCCAGCATTTT. Protein sequence: CASSPDGLGQPQHF.